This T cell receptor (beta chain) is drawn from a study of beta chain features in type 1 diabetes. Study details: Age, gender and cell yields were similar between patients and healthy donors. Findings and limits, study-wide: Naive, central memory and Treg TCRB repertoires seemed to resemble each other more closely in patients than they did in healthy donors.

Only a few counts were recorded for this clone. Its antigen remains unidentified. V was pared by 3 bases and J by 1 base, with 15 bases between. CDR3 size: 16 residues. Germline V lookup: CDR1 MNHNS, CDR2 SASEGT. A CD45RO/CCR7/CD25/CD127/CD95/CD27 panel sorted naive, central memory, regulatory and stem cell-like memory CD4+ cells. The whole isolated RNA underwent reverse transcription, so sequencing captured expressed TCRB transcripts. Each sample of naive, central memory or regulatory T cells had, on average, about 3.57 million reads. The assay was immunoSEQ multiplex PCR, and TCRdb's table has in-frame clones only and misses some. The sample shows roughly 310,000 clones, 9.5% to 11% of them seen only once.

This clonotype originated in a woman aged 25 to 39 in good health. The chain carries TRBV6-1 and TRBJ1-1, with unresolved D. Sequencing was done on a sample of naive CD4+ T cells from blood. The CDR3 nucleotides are TGTGCCAGCAGTGATGGAGTTCGGGGTTCGAACACTGAAGCTTTCTTT. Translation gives CASSDGVRGSNTEAFF.